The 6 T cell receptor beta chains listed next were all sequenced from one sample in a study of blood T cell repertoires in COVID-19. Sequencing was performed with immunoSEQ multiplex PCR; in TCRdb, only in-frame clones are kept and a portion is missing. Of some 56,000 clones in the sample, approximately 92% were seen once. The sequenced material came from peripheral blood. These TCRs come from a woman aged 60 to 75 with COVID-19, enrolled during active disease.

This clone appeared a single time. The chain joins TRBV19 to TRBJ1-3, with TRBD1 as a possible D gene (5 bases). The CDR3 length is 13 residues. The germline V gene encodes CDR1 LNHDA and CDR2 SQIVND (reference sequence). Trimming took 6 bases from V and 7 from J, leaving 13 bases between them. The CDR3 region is CASSLNGGNTIYF. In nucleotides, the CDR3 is TGTGCCAGTAGCCTGAACGGGGGGAACACCATATATTTT.

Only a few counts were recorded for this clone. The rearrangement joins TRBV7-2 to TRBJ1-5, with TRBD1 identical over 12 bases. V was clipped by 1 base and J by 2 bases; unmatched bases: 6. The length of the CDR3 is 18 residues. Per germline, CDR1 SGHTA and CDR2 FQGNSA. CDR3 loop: CASSLGRDRGRGNQPQHF. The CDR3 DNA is TGTGCCAGCAGCTTAGGTCGGGACAGGGGGCGAGGCAATCAGCCCCAGCATTTT.

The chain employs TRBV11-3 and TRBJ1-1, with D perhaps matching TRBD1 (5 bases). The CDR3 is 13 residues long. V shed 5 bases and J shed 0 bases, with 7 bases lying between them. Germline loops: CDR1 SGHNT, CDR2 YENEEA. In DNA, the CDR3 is TGTGCCAGCAGCCGACAGATGAACACTGAAGCTTTCTTT. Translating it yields CASSRQMNTEAFF. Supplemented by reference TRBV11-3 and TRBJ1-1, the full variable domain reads EAGVVQSPRYKIIEKKQPVAFWCNPISGHNTLYWYLQNLGQGPELLIRYENEEAVDDSQLPKDRFSAERLKGVDSTLKIQPAELGDSAVYLCASSRQMNTEAFFGQGTRLTVV.

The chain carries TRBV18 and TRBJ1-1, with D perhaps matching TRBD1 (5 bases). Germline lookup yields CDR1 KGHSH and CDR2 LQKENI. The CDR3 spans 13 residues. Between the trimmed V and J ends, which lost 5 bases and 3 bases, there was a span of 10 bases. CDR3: CASSGLQDTEAFF. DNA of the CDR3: TGTGCCAGCTCAGGGTTACAGGACACTGAAGCTTTCTTT.

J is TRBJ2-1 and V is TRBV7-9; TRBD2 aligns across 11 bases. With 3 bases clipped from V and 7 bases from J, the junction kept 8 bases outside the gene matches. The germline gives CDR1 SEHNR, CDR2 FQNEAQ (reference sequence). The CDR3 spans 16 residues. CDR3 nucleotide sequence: TGTGCCAGCAGCTTCTTAGCGGGGGGGCCCGGTAATGAGCAGTTCTTC. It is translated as CASSFLAGGPGNEQFF.

In DNA, the CDR3 is TGTGCCACCAGTGATCCGGGCCAACTGAGGGTTCCTGAAAAACTGTTTTTT. Protein product: CATSDPGQLRVPEKLFF. This chain joins TRBV24-1 and TRBJ1-4; D ambiguous. From germline, CDR1 is KGHDR and CDR2 SFDVKD. V lost 3 bases and J 7 bases, leaving 20 bases between the germline ends. The CDR3 is 17 residues long.